The 8 T cell receptor beta chains in this list originate from one sample, sequenced in a study of blood T cell repertoires in COVID-19. TCRdb keeps only in-frame clones here, not all; method: immunoSEQ multiplex PCR. The sample lists fewer than 250,000 clones; roughly 84% were seen once. The specimen sequenced was peripheral blood. The receptors were sampled from an elderly woman with COVID-19, enrolled during active disease.

The rearrangement links TRBV18 to TRBJ1-1, with D hard to call. Trimming pared 6 bases from V and 4 bases from J, leaving 12 bases between. The CDR3 is made up of 13 amino acids. Per germline, CDR1 KGHSH and CDR2 LQKENI. In DNA, the CDR3 is TGTGCCAGCTCCCGAGAGGGCGGCACTGAAGCTTTCTTT. This encodes CASSREGGTEAFF.

The chain carries TRBV5-5 and TRBJ1-2; possible D gene TRBD1, 5 bases. The length of the CDR3 is 14 residues. The germline gives CDR1 SGHKS, CDR2 YYEKEE (reference sequence). The V end was cut by 2 bases, the J end by 4 bases, with 12 bases between. The DNA for the CDR3 is TGTGCCAGCAGCTTCGACAGTGCTCCCTATGGCTACACCTTC. The encoded protein is CASSFDSAPYGYTF.

V usage is TRBV5-4 and J usage is TRBJ1-2; D call uncertain. Between the trimmed V and J ends, which lost 0 bases and 5 bases, there was a span of 17 bases. The CDR3 runs 16 residues. Germline V gene lookup returns CDR1 SGHNT and CDR2 YYREEE (reference sequence). The CDR3 region has the DNA TGTGCCAGCAGCTTGGGGGCAGCCGGCCTTTTATATGGCTACACCTTC. This codes for CASSLGAAGLLYGYTF.

The chain uses TRBV2 and TRBJ2-5; D ambiguous. The CDR3 spans 10 residues. V shed 6 bases and J shed 4 bases, with 3 bases lying between them. The germline CDR1 and CDR2 sequences are SNHLY and FYNNEI. The CDR3 DNA sequence: TGTGCCAGCAGCCGAGAGACCCAGTACTTC. This translates into CASSRETQYF.

The gene calls are TRBV5-1 and TRBJ2-7; 7 bases map to TRBD1. The CDR3 extends over 15 amino acids. V dropped 0 bases and J dropped 3; count of bases not matched to a gene: 6. From germline, CDR1 is SGHRS and CDR2 YFSETQ. The CDR3 sequence is CASSLAGTEIYEQYF. The CDR3 coding sequence is TGCGCCAGCAGCTTGGCCGGGACAGAGATCTACGAGCAGTACTTC.

The V gene is TRBV19, the J gene TRBJ2-4, with D possibly matching TRBD2 (6 bases). Trimming took off 5 bases at V and 3 bases at J, with 11 bases between the two ends. Germline assignment: CDR1 LNHDA and CDR2 SQIVND (reference sequence). CDR3 length: 14 residues. The DNA for the CDR3 is TGTGCCAGTAGTTCCGGGGGTGTCAAAAACATTCAGTACTTC. Translation gives CASSSGGVKNIQYF.

This chain uses TRBV5-1 with TRBJ2-5, with 7 bases that match TRBD2. Per germline, CDR1 SGHRS and CDR2 YFSETQ. The CDR3 has 16 amino acids. The V and J ends lost 0 bases and 2 bases, in that order; junction bases with no gene match: 7. CDR3 in DNA: TGCGCCAGCAGCTTGGCCCCTAGCGGTACACAAGAGACCCAGTACTTC. Amino acid sequence: CASSLAPSGTQETQYF.

The J gene is TRBJ1-5, the V gene TRBV18; D is undetermined. The V gene's germline CDR1 is KGHSH and CDR2 LQKENI. V lost 3 bases and J 4 bases, leaving 4 bases between the germline ends. This CDR3 has 12 amino acids. CDR3 in amino acids: CASSPSNQPQHF. In DNA, the CDR3 is TGTGCCAGCTCACCGTCTAATCAGCCCCAGCATTTT. The full variable domain, in which reference TRBV18 and TRBJ1-5 provide the parts outside the CDR3, is NAGVMQNPRHLVRRRGQEARLRCSPMKGHSHVYWYRQLPEEGLKFMVYLQKENIIDESGMPKERFSAEFPKEGPSILRIQQVVRGDSAAYFCASSPSNQPQHFGDGTRLSIL.